Listed here is a single T cell receptor beta chain. This sample stems from a study of OX40 agonist ivuxolimab in advanced cancers. Autoimmune disease history or systemic immunosuppression meant exclusion. The repertoire was sequenced with immunoSEQ multiplex PCR; TCRdb's copy has only in-frame clones and lacks some. Seen here are about 45,000 clones, approximately 86% observed once, and the top ten hold about 12%. This receptor was taken from an adult with an advanced solid tumor such as melanoma, head and neck, liver or kidney cancer. The sequenced sample was CD4+ or CD8+ T cells sorted from blood, obtained in a trial of the OX40 agonist ivuxolimab.

The CDR3 is CASTGRMNTEAFF. CDR3 in DNA: TGTGCCAGCACGGGGAGGATGAACACTGAAGCTTTCTTT. The genes are TRBV27 and TRBJ1-1, with D unclear. There are 13 residues in the CDR3. Germline CDR1 is MNHEY and CDR2 is SMNVEV (reference sequence). Trimming removed 7 bases at V and 0 bases at J, with 9 bases between.